This TCR beta chain was identified in a study of shared T cell receptors in the human thymus. The data were produced by immunoSEQ multiplex PCR, yet TCRdb's version contains in-frame clones alone and is incomplete. This table has 500,000 to 750,000 clones, approximately 90% appearing once. These same records also appear under a second study, on human thymus T cells. In that study: Corrective heart surgery yielded the resections from which the thymus tissue came.

Input material: thymocytes. This receptor was identified in a boy under two years old with a congenital heart defect.

CDR3 coding DNA: TGTGCCAGCAGTGAATCCCGGGCAGGGCAGCCCCAGCATTTT. Encoded protein: CASSESRAGQPQHF. The genes are TRBV25-1 and TRBJ1-5; TRBD1 might be the D (5 bases). The length of the CDR3 is 14 residues. The germline V and J ends were trimmed by 1 base and 7 bases, with 11 bases remaining between them. The germline CDR1 and CDR2 sequences are MGHDK and SYGVNS. The full variable domain, rest sourced from reference TRBV25-1 and TRBJ1-5, is EADIYQTPRYLVIGTGKKITLECSQTMGHDKMYWYQQDPGMELHLIHYSYGVNSTEKGDLSSESTVSRIRTEHFPLTLESARPSHTSQYLCASSESRAGQPQHFGDGTRLSIL.